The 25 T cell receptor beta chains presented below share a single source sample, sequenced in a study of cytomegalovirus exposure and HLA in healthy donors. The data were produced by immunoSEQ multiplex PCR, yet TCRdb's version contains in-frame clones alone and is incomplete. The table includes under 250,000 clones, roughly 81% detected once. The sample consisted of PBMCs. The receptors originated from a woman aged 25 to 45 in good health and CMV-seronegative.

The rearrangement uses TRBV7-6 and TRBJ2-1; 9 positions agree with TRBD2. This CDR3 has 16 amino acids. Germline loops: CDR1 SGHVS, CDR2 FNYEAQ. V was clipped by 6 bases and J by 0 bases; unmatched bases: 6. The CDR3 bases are TGTGCCAGCAGTAGTAGCGGGGGCCCCTCCTACAATGAGCAGTTCTTC. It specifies CASSSSGGPSYNEQFF.

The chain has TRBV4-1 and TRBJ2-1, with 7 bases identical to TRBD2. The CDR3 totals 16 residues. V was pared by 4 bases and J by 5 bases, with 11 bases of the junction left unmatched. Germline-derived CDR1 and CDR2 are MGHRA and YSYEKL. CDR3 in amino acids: CASSLLGRGLNNEQFF. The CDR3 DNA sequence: TGCGCCAGCAGCCTCTTGGGGAGGGGACTAAACAATGAGCAGTTCTTC.

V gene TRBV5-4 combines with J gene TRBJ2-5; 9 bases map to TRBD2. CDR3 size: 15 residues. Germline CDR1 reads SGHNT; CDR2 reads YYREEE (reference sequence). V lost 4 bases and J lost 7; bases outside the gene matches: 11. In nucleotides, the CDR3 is TGTGCCAGCAGCCCCCCCCTAGCGGGACCGGGGACCCAGTACTTC. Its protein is CASSPPLAGPGTQYF.

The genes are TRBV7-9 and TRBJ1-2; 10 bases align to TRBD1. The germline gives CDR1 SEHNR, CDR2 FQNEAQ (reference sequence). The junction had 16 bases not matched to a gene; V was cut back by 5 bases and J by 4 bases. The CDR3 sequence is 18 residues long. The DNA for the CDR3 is TGTGCCAGCAGCCCAGGTCCCGGGACAGGGGAAGGGGTCTATGGCTACACCTTC. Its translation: CASSPGPGTGEGVYGYTF.

CDR3 region: CATSWGQGAGNTIYF. The CDR3 nucleotides are TGTGCCACCAGCTGGGGACAGGGCGCTGGAAACACCATATATTTT. The gene calls are TRBV15 and TRBJ1-3, with TRBD1 identical over 9 bases. The CDR3 runs to 15 residues. V dropped 5 bases and J dropped 2; count of bases not matched to a gene: 4. Germline lookup yields CDR1 LNHNV and CDR2 YYDKDF (reference sequence). Using reference TRBV15 and TRBJ1-3 for the parts outside the CDR3, the full variable domain is DAMVIQNPRYQVTQFGKPVTLSCSQTLNHNVMYWYQQKSSQAPKLLFHYYDKDFNNEADTPDNFQSRRPNTSFCFLDIRSPGLGDTAMYLCATSWGQGAGNTIYFGEGSWLTVV.

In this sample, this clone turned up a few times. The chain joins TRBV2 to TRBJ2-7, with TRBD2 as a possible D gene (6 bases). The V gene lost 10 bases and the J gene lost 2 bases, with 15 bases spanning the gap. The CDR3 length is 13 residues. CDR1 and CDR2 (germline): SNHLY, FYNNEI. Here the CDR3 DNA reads TGTGCCACCATAAAGGAGGGGACCTACGAGCAGTACTTC. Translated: CATIKEGTYEQYF.

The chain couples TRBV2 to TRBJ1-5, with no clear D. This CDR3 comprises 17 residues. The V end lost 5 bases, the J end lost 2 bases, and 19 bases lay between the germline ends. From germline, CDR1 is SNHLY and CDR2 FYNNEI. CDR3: CASSSPAGNSGNQPQHF. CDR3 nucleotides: TGTGCCAGCAGTAGTCCGGCCGGGAATTCCGGCAATCAGCCCCAGCATTTT.

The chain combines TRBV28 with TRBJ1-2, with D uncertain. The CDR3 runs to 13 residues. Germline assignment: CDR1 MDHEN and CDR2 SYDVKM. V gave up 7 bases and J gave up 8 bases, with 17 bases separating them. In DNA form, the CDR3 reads TGTGCCAGCAACCGGCAGGCCTTTGGAGGCTACACCTTC. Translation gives CASNRQAFGGYTF.

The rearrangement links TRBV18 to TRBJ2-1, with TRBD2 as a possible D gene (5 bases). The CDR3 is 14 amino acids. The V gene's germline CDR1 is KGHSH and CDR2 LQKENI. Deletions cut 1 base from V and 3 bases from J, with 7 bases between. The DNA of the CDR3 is TGTGCCAGCTCACCACTAGGGAGCTACAATGAGCAGTTCTTC. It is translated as CASSPLGSYNEQFF.

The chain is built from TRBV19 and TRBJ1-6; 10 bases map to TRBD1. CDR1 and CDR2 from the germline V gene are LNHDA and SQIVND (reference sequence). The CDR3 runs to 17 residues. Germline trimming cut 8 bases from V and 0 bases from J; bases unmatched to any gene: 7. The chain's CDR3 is CASVRTGGSSYNSPLHF. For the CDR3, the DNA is TGTGCCAGTGTGCGGACAGGGGGGAGCTCCTATAATTCACCCCTCCACTTT. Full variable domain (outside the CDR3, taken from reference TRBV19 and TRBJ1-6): DGGITQSPKYLFRKEGQNVTLSCEQNLNHDAMYWYRQDPGQGLRLIYYSQIVNDFQKGDIAEGYSVSREKKESFPLTVTSAQKNPTAFYLCASVRTGGSSYNSPLHFGNGTRLTVT.

The chain's CDR3 is CASSDPSGTNYGYTF. In DNA, the CDR3 is TGTGCCAGCAGCGACCCGTCGGGGACTAACTATGGCTACACCTTC. The chain carries TRBV25-1 and TRBJ1-2; D is undetermined. V dropped 6 bases and J dropped 0 bases, with 14 bases sitting between them. The CDR3 length is 15 residues. The germline V gene encodes CDR1 MGHDK and CDR2 SYGVNS.

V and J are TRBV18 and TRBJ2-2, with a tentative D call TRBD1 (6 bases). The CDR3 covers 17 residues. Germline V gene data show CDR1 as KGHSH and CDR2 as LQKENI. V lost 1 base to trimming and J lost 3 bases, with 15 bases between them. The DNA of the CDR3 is TGTGCCAGCTCACCACAGAGACAGGTCGTAGACACCGGGGAGCTGTTTTTT. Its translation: CASSPQRQVVDTGELFF.

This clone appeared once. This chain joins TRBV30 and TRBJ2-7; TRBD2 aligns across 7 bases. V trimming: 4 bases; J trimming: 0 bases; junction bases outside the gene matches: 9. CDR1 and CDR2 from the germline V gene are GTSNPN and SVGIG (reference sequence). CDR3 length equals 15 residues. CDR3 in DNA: TGTGCCTGGACCCCTCCGGGAGGAGGCTCCTACGAGCAGTACTTC. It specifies CAWTPPGGGSYEQYF.

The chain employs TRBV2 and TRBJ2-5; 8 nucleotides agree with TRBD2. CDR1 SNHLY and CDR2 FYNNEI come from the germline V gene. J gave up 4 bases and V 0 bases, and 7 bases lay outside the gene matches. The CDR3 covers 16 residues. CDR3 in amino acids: CASSEAFMAGGETQYF. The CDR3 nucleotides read TGTGCCAGCAGTGAAGCGTTCATGGCGGGGGGAGAGACCCAGTACTTC.

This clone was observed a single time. In DNA, the CDR3 is TGCAGCGTTGCTCCTAGCGCATACGAGCAGTACTTC. Protein: CSVAPSAYEQYF. V usage is TRBV29-1 and J usage is TRBJ2-7, with a possible D match to TRBD2 (6 bases). This CDR3 is built from 12 residues. Germline V gives CDR1 SQVTM, CDR2 ANQGSEA. V was pared by 4 bases and J by 4 bases, with 11 bases between.

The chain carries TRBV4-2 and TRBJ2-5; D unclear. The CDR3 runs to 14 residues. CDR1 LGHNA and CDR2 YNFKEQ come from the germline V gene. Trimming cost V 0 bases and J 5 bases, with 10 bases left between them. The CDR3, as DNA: TGTGCCAGCAGCCAAGATCCGTCGAGTGAGACCCAGTACTTC. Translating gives CASSQDPSSETQYF.

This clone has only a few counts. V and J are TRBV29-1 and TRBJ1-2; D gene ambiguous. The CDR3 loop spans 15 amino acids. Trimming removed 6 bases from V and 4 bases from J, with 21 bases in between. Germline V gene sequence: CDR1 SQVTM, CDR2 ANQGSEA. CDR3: CSVPLASEATYGYTF. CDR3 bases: TGCAGCGTCCCACTGGCGAGCGAGGCCACCTATGGCTACACCTTC.

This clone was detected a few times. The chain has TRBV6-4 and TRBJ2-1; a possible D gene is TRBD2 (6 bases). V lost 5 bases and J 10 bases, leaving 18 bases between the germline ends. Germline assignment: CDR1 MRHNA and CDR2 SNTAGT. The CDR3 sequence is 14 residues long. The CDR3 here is CASSLGLYDVEQFF. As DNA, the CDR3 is TGTGCCAGCAGTTTAGGACTATATGATGTAGAGCAGTTCTTC.

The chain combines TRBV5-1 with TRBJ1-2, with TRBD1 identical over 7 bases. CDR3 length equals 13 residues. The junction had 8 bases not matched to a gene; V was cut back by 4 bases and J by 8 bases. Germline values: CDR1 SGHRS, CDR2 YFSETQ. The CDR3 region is CASSPPGGEGYTF. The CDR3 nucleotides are TGCGCCAGCAGCCCACCAGGGGGAGAAGGCTACACCTTC.

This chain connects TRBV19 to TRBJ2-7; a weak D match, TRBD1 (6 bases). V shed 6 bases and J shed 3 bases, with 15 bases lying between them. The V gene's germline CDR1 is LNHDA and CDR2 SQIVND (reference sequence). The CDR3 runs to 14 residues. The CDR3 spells CASSQIQQGYEQYF. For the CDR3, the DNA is TGTGCCAGTAGCCAAATCCAACAGGGCTACGAGCAGTACTTC. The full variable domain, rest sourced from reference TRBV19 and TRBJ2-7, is DGGITQSPKYLFRKEGQNVTLSCEQNLNHDAMYWYRQDPGQGLRLIYYSQIVNDFQKGDIAEGYSVSREKKESFPLTVTSAQKNPTAFYLCASSQIQQGYEQYFGPGTRLTVT.

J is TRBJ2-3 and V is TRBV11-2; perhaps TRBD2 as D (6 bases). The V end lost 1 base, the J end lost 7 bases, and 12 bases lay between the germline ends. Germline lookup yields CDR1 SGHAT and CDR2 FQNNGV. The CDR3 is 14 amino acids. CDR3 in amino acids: CASSLVGSQNTQYF. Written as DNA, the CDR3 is TGTGCCAGCAGCTTAGTCGGGAGTCAAAATACGCAGTATTTT. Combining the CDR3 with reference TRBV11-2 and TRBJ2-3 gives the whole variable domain EAGVAQSPRYKIIEKRQSVAFWCNPISGHATLYWYQQILGQGPKLLIQFQNNGVVDDSQLPKDRFSAERLKGVDSTLKIQPAKLEDSAVYLCASSLVGSQNTQYFGPGTRLTVL.

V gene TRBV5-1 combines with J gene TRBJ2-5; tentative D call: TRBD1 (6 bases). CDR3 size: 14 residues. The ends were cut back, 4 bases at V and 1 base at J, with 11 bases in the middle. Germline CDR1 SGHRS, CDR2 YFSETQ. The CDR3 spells CASSLGQLQETQYF. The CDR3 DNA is TGCGCCAGCAGCCTCGGACAGCTCCAAGAGACCCAGTACTTC.

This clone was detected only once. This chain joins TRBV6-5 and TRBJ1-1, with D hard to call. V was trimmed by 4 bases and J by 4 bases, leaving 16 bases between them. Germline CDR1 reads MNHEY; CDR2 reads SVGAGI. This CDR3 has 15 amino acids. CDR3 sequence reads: CASSWGSGLSTEAFF. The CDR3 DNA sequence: TGTGCCAGCAGTTGGGGAAGCGGTTTGAGCACTGAAGCTTTCTTT.

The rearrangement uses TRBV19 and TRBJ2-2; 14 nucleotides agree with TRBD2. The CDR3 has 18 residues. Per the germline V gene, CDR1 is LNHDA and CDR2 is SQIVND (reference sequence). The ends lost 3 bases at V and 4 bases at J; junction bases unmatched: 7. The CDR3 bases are TGTGCCAGTAGTATCCTGACTAGCGGGAGGGCCGCCACCGGGGAGCTGTTTTTT. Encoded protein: CASSILTSGRAATGELFF.

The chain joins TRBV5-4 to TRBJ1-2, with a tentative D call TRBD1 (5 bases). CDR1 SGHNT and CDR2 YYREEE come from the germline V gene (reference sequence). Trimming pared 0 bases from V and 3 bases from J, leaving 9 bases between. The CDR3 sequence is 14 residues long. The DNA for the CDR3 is TGTGCCAGCAGCTTGGAGGGCAGGGACTATGGCTACACCTTC. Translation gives CASSLEGRDYGYTF.